This record concerns one T cell receptor (beta chain) sequence. These data belong to a study of blood T cell repertoires in COVID-19. Study summary: The samples span acute and convalescent COVID-19 from the United States, Italy and Spain. Sources were T cells, B-cell-depleted T cells, or PBMCs; the material itself was cDNA or gDNA.

The Seattle site enrolled patients during active infection and followed them longitudinally. Original handling: Scientists estimated how many nucleated cells there were by amplifying reference gene primers. Sequencing was performed with immunoSEQ multiplex PCR; in TCRdb, only in-frame clones are kept and a portion is missing. The DNA was the basis for D and trimming; V, J and clone size are from that table. In the table there are roughly 460,000 clones, around 90% of which are singletons. Sequencing used peripheral blood. This TCR was recovered from a man aged 18 to 29 with COVID-19, enrolled during active disease.

The CDR3, as DNA: TGTGCCAGCCGTGGCAGTTCCTACAATGAGCAGTTCTTC. It codes for CASRGSSYNEQFF. This chain connects TRBV25-1 to TRBJ2-1, with unresolved D. Germline-derived CDR1 and CDR2 are MGHDK and SYGVNS. The CDR3 is 13 residues long. Between the trimmed V and J ends, which lost 8 bases and 1 base, there was a span of 9 bases.